These 2 T cell receptor beta chains originate from one sample sequenced in a study of T cells in women clearing cervical HPV infection. Using immunoSEQ multiplex PCR, the repertoire was profiled, and TCRdb retains in-frame clones only, with some absent. The data show about 35,000 clones, and the top ten clones hold less than 9%. Material: blood buffy coat. These receptors originate from a woman aged 18 to 75 with a cervical HPV16 infection that either progressed to CIN3+ or cleared (not recorded which).

With respect to this clone: The read terminates 3 residues ahead of where the CDR3 ends, so the germline J gene completes it. This chain links TRBV16 with TRBJ1-2; D remains ambiguous. Germline CDR1 and CDR2: KGHSY and FQNENV. This CDR3 comprises 14 residues. CDR3 sequence: CASSHPGQPGGYTF. The DNA read from the CDR3 is TGTGCCAGCAGCCACCCTGGGCAACCGGGGGGC.

Concerning this clone itself: The missing CDR3 end, 3 residues past where the read stops, is filled in from the germline J gene. This chain connects TRBV5-6 to TRBJ2-2; tentative D call: TRBD1 (6 bases). The CDR3 contains 15 residues. The germline gives CDR1 SGHDT, CDR2 YYEEEE. The sequenced CDR3 bases are TGTGCCAGCAGCCTGGCCAGGGGAAGAAGTTCACCG. It specifies CASSLARGRSSP. The whole CDR3 reads CASSLARGRSSPLFF.